This T cell receptor (beta chain) was identified during a study of T-cell reconstitution after alpha-beta-depleted transplantation in children. Study-wide results and caveats: Roughly two months post-transplant, alpha-beta T cells reportedly originated from several hundred graft clones that had expanded. There were some patients whose high TCRbeta diversity at day 60 came from surviving recipient T cells and thymic progenitors. Once a year had passed after transplant, T-cell counts and diversity came mostly from newly produced T cells.

This sample's TCRbeta library carried unique molecular identifier barcodes. Each CDR3 protein gets one entry after TCRdb re-called the PCR reads with MiXCR. The table has 280,000 or so distinct CDR3 sequences, roughly 11% seen once. The CDR3 length is 14 residues. Germline V gene data show CDR1 as SGHDN and CDR2 as FVKESK. V was pared by 6 bases and J by 5 bases, with 13 bases between. With regard to this clonotype: Its cognate antigen is unknown.

The rearrangement joins TRBV14 to TRBJ1-4; TRBD1 might be the D (6 bases). The starting material was peripheral blood, obtained 180 days after TCRalphabeta/CD19-depleted stem cell transplant. The clonotype comes from a male patient aged 2 to 10 who had a stem cell transplant for chronic granulomatous disease, so the T cells may come from the graft donor. CDR3 DNA sequence: TGTGCCAGCAGGGGGACAAGCCGGAATGAAAAACTGTTTTTT. Translation gives CASRGTSRNEKLFF.